Following are 22 T cell receptor beta chains from one sample sequenced in a study of shared clonotypes between healthy human individuals. TCRdb keeps only in-frame clones here, not all; method: immunoSEQ multiplex PCR. This table holds 2,100,000 or so clones, 90% to 97% found once. The sequenced material came from naive CD4+ T cells sorted from blood. The subset was: CD45RA+ positively selected. The receptors stem from a man aged 18 to 30 in good health.

Notes on this clone: The sample carries other DNA sequences with the same CDR3. The rearrangement uses TRBV18 and TRBJ1-1; no clear D. Per the germline V gene, CDR1 is KGHSH and CDR2 is LQKENI. This CDR3 has 13 residues. V was trimmed by 6 bases and J by 1 base, leaving 9 bases between them. DNA for the CDR3: TGTGCCAGCTCCCGGGCGGGGAACACTGAAGCTTTCTTT. This sequence encodes CASSRAGNTEAFF.

V gene TRBV25-1 combines with J gene TRBJ1-3; D perhaps matches TRBD1 (6 bases). This CDR3 has 13 residues. V lost 6 bases and J 0 bases, leaving 6 bases between the germline ends. Germline CDR1 reads MGHDK; CDR2 reads SYGVNS. The CDR3 protein is CASRTGSGNTIYF. DNA of the CDR3: TGTGCCAGCAGGACAGGCTCTGGAAACACCATATATTTT.

The chain combines TRBV5-6 with TRBJ1-6, with TRBD1 matching 9 bases. This CDR3 region has 15 residues. Losses at the gene ends were 4 bases for V and 7 bases for J; bases not matched to a gene: 6. Germline V gene sequence: CDR1 SGHDT, CDR2 YYEEEE. CDR3 sequence: CASSIGTGLNSPLHF. CDR3 nucleotides: TGTGCCAGCAGCATTGGGACAGGGCTCAATTCACCCCTCCACTTT.

With respect to this clone: A junction boundary mismatches the germline segment, possibly from a read error. This chain links TRBV2 with TRBJ1-4; D is uncertain. Germline V gene sequence: CDR1 SNHLY, CDR2 FYNNEI. There are 13 residues in the CDR3. The CDR3 is CASSEDKVEKLFF. The CDR3 DNA reads TGTGCCAGCAGCGAAGACAAAGTGGAAAAACTGTTTTTT. Full variable domain (missing parts from reference TRBV2 and TRBJ1-4): EPEVTQTPSHQVTQMGQEVILRCVPISNHLYFYWYRQILGQKVEFLVSFYNNEISEKSEIFDDQFSVERPDGSNFTLKIRSTKLEDSAMYFCASSEDKVEKLFFGSGTQLSVL.

The chain has TRBV5-1 and TRBJ2-2, with D possibly matching TRBD2 (5 bases). Germline V gene lookup returns CDR1 SGHRS and CDR2 YFSETQ. V shed 3 bases and J shed 0 bases, with 12 bases lying between them. The CDR3 is made up of 16 amino acids. The CDR3 reads CASSSWPGTNTGELFF. CDR3 DNA sequence: TGCGCCAGCAGCTCCTGGCCGGGGACGAACACCGGGGAGCTGTTTTTT.

The gene calls are TRBV19 and TRBJ2-7, with D perhaps being TRBD1 or TRBD2 (6 bases each). V lost 0 bases and J lost 5, with 11 bases in between. Germline values: CDR1 LNHDA, CDR2 SQIVND (reference sequence). CDR3 length equals 14 residues. CDR3 in DNA: TGTGCCAGTAGTATAGATTCCGGGGGCAACGAGCAGTACTTC. Its translation is CASSIDSGGNEQYF.

This sequence joins TRBV7-2 and TRBJ1-5; D unresolved. V lost 0 bases and J lost 4, with 10 bases in between. CDR1 and CDR2 from the germline V gene are SGHTA and FQGNSA. CDR3 length equals 15 residues. In nucleotides, the CDR3 is TGTGCCAGCAGCTTAGCTCACGGGGTAAATCAGCCCCAGCATTTT. Translation: CASSLAHGVNQPQHF.

This rearrangement joins TRBV6-1 to TRBJ2-5, with D perhaps TRBD1 or TRBD2 (5 bases each). The germline CDR1 and CDR2 sequences are MNHNS and SASEGT. The V end was cut by 4 bases, the J end by 5 bases, with 17 bases between. This CDR3 has 15 amino acids. CDR3 sequence reads: CASSVGQGEWETQYF. CDR3 coding DNA: TGTGCCAGCAGTGTAGGCCAGGGAGAGTGGGAGACCCAGTACTTC.

V and J are TRBV9 and TRBJ2-3; possible D gene TRBD2, 5 bases. Per germline, CDR1 SGDLS and CDR2 YYNGEE. The V and J ends lost 0 bases and 2 bases respectively, with 10 bases between them. The CDR3 totals 15 residues. The chain's CDR3 is CASSVAGFTTDTQYF. The CDR3 DNA follows: TGTGCCAGCAGCGTAGCGGGGTTTACCACAGATACGCAGTATTTT.

The J gene is TRBJ1-6, the V gene TRBV5-4; tentative D call: TRBD1 (6 bases). The germline V gene has CDR1 SGHNT and CDR2 YYREEE (reference sequence). The length of the CDR3 is 15 residues. V lost 4 bases, J lost 10 bases, and 18 bases lay in between. CDR3 sequence (DNA): TGTGCCAGCAGCCCAGACGGGGGGGGCTGGTCACCCCTCCACTTT. This sequence encodes CASSPDGGGWSPLHF.

The chain has TRBV10-3 and TRBJ2-1; D call uncertain. CDR1 and CDR2 (germline): ENHRY, SYGVKD. V lost 0 bases, J lost 0 bases, and 12 bases lay in between. CDR3 length: 17 residues. The DNA for the CDR3 is TGTGCCATCAGTGAGTCGACGGTGGGCGGCTCCTACAATGAGCAGTTCTTC. This sequence encodes CAISESTVGGSYNEQFF.

The genes are TRBV4-1 and TRBJ1-1, with D unresolved. Trimming cost V 6 bases and J 0 bases, with 14 bases left between them. Germline CDR1 is MGHRA and CDR2 is YSYEKL. This CDR3 has 15 amino acids. The CDR3 sequence is CASRQYSGVNTEAFF. DNA for the CDR3: TGCGCCAGCAGACAATACAGCGGCGTGAACACTGAAGCTTTCTTT.

This chain uses TRBV6-5 with TRBJ2-3; D remains unclear. The V and J ends lost 0 bases and 2 bases respectively, with 9 bases between them. CDR3 length equals 15 residues. Germline CDR1 MNHEY, CDR2 SVGAGI. CDR3 region: CASSYSIWTTDTQYF. CDR3 nucleotides: TGTGCCAGCAGTTACTCGATTTGGACCACAGATACGCAGTATTTT.

V usage is TRBV10-1 and J usage is TRBJ2-2; D gene uncertain. CDR1 and CDR2 from the germline V gene are WNHNN and SYGVQD (reference sequence). The length of the CDR3 is 13 residues. The germline V and J ends were trimmed by 8 bases and 8 bases, with 15 bases remaining between them. The CDR3 region is CASALIPWGELFF. The CDR3 nucleotides read TGCGCCAGCGCCTTAATTCCCTGGGGGGAGCTGTTTTTT.

The V gene is TRBV6-6, the J gene TRBJ1-1; tentatively, D is TRBD1 (5 bases). The CDR3 spans 13 residues. Germline V gene data show CDR1 as MNHNY and CDR2 as SVGAGI (reference sequence). The V end was cut by 5 bases, the J end by 7 bases, with 14 bases between. The CDR3, as DNA: TGTGCCAGCAGTGACCGACAGTTGGATGAAGCTTTCTTT. Its translation: CASSDRQLDEAFF.

This clone was seen a single time. The chain joins TRBV2 to TRBJ1-5, with D possibly being TRBD1 (6 bases). CDR1 and CDR2 (germline): SNHLY, FYNNEI. The CDR3 is 12 residues long. V dropped 3 bases and J dropped 11 bases, with 11 bases sitting between them. The CDR3 region has the DNA TGTGCCAGCAGTGATTTGGGGGCGGCCCAGCATTTT. Protein: CASSDLGAAQHF.

This sequence joins TRBV6-1 and TRBJ1-5; D is unclear. Germline loops: CDR1 MNHNS, CDR2 SASEGT. V was shortened by 3 bases and J by 6 bases, with 6 bases between the two germline ends. The CDR3 extends over 12 amino acids. The CDR3 DNA reads TGTGCCAGCAGTGATGCGGGTCAGCCCCAGCATTTT. This sequence encodes CASSDAGQPQHF.

This chain links TRBV7-2 with TRBJ2-1, with TRBD1 as a possible D gene (6 bases). Per the germline V gene, CDR1 is SGHTA and CDR2 is FQGNSA. The germline V and J ends were trimmed by 1 base and 4 bases, with 14 bases remaining between them. The CDR3 extends over 16 amino acids. In DNA form, the CDR3 reads TGTGCCAGCAGCTTAGTTGCCAGGGGTGCTTACAATGAGCAGTTCTTC. Residues: CASSLVARGAYNEQFF.

Worth noting for this clone: Other DNA sequences in this sample translate to the same CDR3. This chain connects TRBV30 to TRBJ2-7; D is unclear. Looked up from germline, CDR1 is GTSNPN and CDR2 is SVGIG (reference sequence). The CDR3 covers 12 residues. V lost 2 bases and J lost 3, with 8 bases in between. The CDR3: CAWSRSSYEQYF. DNA of the CDR3: TGTGCCTGGAGTAGGAGCAGCTACGAGCAGTACTTC.

The chain employs TRBV2 and TRBJ1-4; a weak D match, TRBD1 (6 bases). Germline values: CDR1 SNHLY, CDR2 FYNNEI. Trimming cost V 7 bases and J 4 bases, with 10 bases left between them. This CDR3 comprises 13 residues. The chain's CDR3 is CASKDRHNEKLFF. The CDR3 bases are TGTGCCAGCAAGGACAGACATAATGAAAAACTGTTTTTT. Combining the CDR3 with reference TRBV2 and TRBJ1-4 gives the whole variable domain EPEVTQTPSHQVTQMGQEVILRCVPISNHLYFYWYRQILGQKVEFLVSFYNNEISEKSEIFDDQFSVERPDGSNFTLKIRSTKLEDSAMYFCASKDRHNEKLFFGSGTQLSVL.

The chain recombines TRBV9 with TRBJ1-2; 8 nucleotides match TRBD1. Germline CDR1 and CDR2: SGDLS and YYNGEE. CDR3 length equals 16 residues. The trim removed 4 bases at V and 8 bases at J, leaving 16 bases unmatched. The CDR3 here is CASSTGTGTSGSGYTF. The CDR3 nucleotides read TGTGCCAGCAGCACCGGGACAGGTACGTCGGGCAGCGGCTACACCTTC.

V gene TRBV5-4 combines with J gene TRBJ2-7, with a tentative D call TRBD1 (5 bases). The CDR3 has 15 amino acids. CDR1 SGHNT and CDR2 YYREEE come from the germline V gene (reference sequence). The V end lost 4 bases, the J end lost 1 base, and 15 bases lay between the germline ends. As DNA, the CDR3 is TGTGCCAGCAGCGATAGGGGCGGTCTATCCTACGAGCAGTACTTC. Translated, it gives CASSDRGGLSYEQYF. The variable domain in full, completed from reference TRBV5-4 and TRBJ2-7, reads ETGVTQSPTHLIKTRGQQVTLRCSSQSGHNTVSWYQQALGQGPQFIFQYYREEENGRGNFPPRFSGLQFPNYSSELNVNALELDDSALYLCASSDRGGLSYEQYFGPGTRLTVT.